This TCR beta chain was found in a study of human T cells and chemical hapten exposure. Each CDR3 protein is one row after TCRdb ran MiXCR on the RACE reads. This table holds tens of thousands of distinct CDR3 sequences, approximately 9.9% found once. With 3 bases removed from V and 6 bases from J, the gap between germline ends came to 12 bases. CDR1 is MGHRA, CDR2 YSYEKL, per germline. The CDR3 sequence is 14 residues long. Stated time point: pre-sensitization, week 0. Treatment here: therapeutic diphenylcyclopropenone sensitization with weekly scalp DPC. Only a few counts were recorded for this clonotype.

The genes are TRBV4-1 and TRBJ2-1, with D perhaps TRBD2 (5 bases). This TCR derives from a man aged 35 to 55 with alopecia areata. Some clones in this sample may be carry-over from other donors' samples. This specimen was whole blood, taken in connection with sensitization to the hapten diphenylcyclopropenone (DPC). CDR3 protein: CASSHYAGPNEQFF. Here the CDR3 DNA reads TGCGCCAGCAGCCACTACGCGGGCCCCAATGAGCAGTTCTTC.